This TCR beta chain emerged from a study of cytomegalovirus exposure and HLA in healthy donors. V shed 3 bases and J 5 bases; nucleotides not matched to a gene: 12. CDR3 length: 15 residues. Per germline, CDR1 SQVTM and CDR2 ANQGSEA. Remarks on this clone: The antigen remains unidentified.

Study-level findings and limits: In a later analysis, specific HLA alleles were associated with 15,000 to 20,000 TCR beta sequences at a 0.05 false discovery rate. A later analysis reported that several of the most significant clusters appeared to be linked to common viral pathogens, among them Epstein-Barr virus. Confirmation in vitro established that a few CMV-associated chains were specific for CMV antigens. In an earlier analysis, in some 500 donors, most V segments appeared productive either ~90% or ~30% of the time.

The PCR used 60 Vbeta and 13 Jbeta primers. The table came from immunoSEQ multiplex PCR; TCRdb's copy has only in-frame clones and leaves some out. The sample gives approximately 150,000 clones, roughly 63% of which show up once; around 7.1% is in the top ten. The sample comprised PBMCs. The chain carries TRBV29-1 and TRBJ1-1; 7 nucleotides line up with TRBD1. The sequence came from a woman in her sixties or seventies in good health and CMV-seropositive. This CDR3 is CSVDPELGGETEAFF. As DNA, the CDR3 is TGCAGCGTTGACCCCGAACTAGGGGGCGAAACTGAAGCTTTCTTT.